The sequence of this TCR beta chain was determined in a study of response to subunit inactivated influenza vaccine. This clonotype was seen repeatedly, ten times or more. Its antigen is not identified. One entry per CDR3 protein results from TCRdb running MiXCR on the RT-PCR reads. Of more than 450,000 distinct CDR3 sequences in the sample, approximately 10% were seen once. Study conclusions and caveats: T cells newly recruited by each seasonal influenza vaccination are few, the authors suggested.

The V and J ends lost 3 bases and 7 bases respectively, with 23 bases between them. Germline CDR1 and CDR2: SGHRS and YFSETQ. This CDR3 region has 16 residues. The origin of this receptor is a man over 45 who received an inactivated influenza vaccine. Here the sequenced sample was PBMCs from blood, taken on the day of vaccination. The chain uses TRBV5-1 and TRBJ2-7; weak D call: TRBD2 (6 bases). In nucleotides, the CDR3 is TGCGCCAGCAGCTCCTCACCCTGGACTATGATACGGGAGCAGTACTTC. It translates to CASSSSPWTMIREQYF. Looking up the rest from reference TRBV5-1 and TRBJ2-7 gives the full variable domain: KAGVTQTPRYLIKTRGQQVTLSCSPISGHRSVSWYQQTPGQGLQFLFEYFSETQRNKGNFPGRFSGRQFSNSRSEMNVSTLELGDSALYLCASSSSPWTMIREQYFGPGTRLTVT.